This TCR beta chain was sequenced during a study of cytomegalovirus exposure and HLA in healthy donors. General study results and limits: The authors enumerated around 150 TCR beta chains as linked to cytomegalovirus.

Whereas donors were nominally healthy upon sampling, unrecorded immune exposures were probable. The PCR contained 60 Vbeta and 13 Jbeta primers. Libraries were prepared by immunoSEQ multiplex PCR; TCRdb keeps only in-frame clonotypes and omits some of them. The data hold about 190,000 clones, with roughly 77% observed a single time. With respect to this clone: Its specificity is not known.

The CDR3 consists of 14 residues. V lost 5 bases to trimming and J lost 0 bases; unmatched junction nucleotides: 3. Looked up from germline, CDR1 is SGHTA and CDR2 is FQGTGA. The TCR sequence derives from a man under 40 in good health and CMV-seropositive. The chain recombines TRBV7-3 with TRBJ1-1, with 7 bases aligning to TRBD1. The material sequenced was PBMCs. The DNA for the CDR3 is TGTGCCAGCAGCCAGGACAGGATGAACACTGAAGCTTTCTTT. Translated, it gives CASSQDRMNTEAFF.